One sample yielded the 14 T cell receptor beta chains listed below, sequenced in a study of T cells in Graves' hyperthyroidism and ophthalmopathy. There were TCR beta CDR3 regions amplified from RNA transcripts. A first-round RT-PCR of the TCR CDR3 used the HTBI primer set. Each CDR3 protein is one row after TCRdb ran MiXCR on the multiplex PCR reads. The data show about 480,000 distinct CDR3 sequences, with 14% seen just once and 17% held by the top ten. Material: blood. The receptors shown here come from a woman under 30 with Graves' hyperthyroidism.

The genes are TRBV27 and TRBJ2-7, with a tentative D call TRBD1 (6 bases). This CDR3 has 13 amino acids. Germline values: CDR1 MNHEY, CDR2 SMNVEV (reference sequence). The germline V and J ends were trimmed by 2 bases and 9 bases, with 14 bases remaining between them. The CDR3 is CASSLGGAEGQYF. The CDR3 bases are TGTGCCAGCAGTTTAGGGGGCGCGGAAGGGCAGTACTTC.

This clonotype appeared many times. The chain links TRBV27 to TRBJ2-1; the D is unclear. Germline CDR1 reads MNHEY; CDR2 reads SMNVEV (reference sequence). The CDR3 is 11 residues long. Trimming took off 7 bases at V and 7 bases at J, with 8 bases between the two ends. The CDR3, as DNA: TGTGCCAGCACCTTTGGGAATGAGCAGTTCTTC. It encodes CASTFGNEQFF.

This clonotype was recorded at least ten times. J is TRBJ1-2 and V is TRBV27; 7 bases line up with TRBD1. J gave up 5 bases and V 0 bases, and 9 bases lay outside the gene matches. Germline CDR1 reads MNHEY; CDR2 reads SMNVEV (reference sequence). The CDR3 runs to 16 residues. DNA of the CDR3: TGTGCCAGCAGTTTATCCCAAACTCAGGGGGGGTATGGCTACACCTTC. The encoded protein is CASSLSQTQGGYGYTF.

In this sample, this clonotype turned up many times. This chain links TRBV12-3 or TRBV12-4 with TRBJ1-2; 8 bases match TRBD1. The ends lost 6 bases at V and 1 base at J; junction bases unmatched: 7. The CDR3 spans 15 residues. The CDR3 here is CASSSGQGSNYGYTF. For the CDR3, the DNA is TGTGCCAGCAGCTCCGGACAGGGAAGTAACTATGGCTACACCTTC.

The chain uses TRBV19 and TRBJ1-1; no clear D gene. Germline V gives CDR1 LNHDA, CDR2 SQIVND (reference sequence). The CDR3 extends over 12 amino acids. The V end was cut by 8 bases, the J end by 1 base, with 8 bases between. CDR3 amino acids: CASVYENTEAFF. The CDR3 DNA sequence: TGTGCCAGTGTGTACGAGAACACTGAAGCTTTCTTT.

This clonotype was recorded a few times. This chain uses TRBV24-1 with TRBJ2-7; TRBD2 aligns across 7 bases. V dropped 7 bases and J dropped 5; count of bases not matched to a gene: 10. CDR3 length: 14 amino acids. CDR1 is KGHDR and CDR2 is SFDVKD in the germline V gene. Written as DNA, the CDR3 is TGTGCCACCAGCGGCGGGAGATATCCCCACGAGCAGTACTTC. Protein sequence: CATSGGRYPHEQYF.

This clonotype was found a few times. The chain uses TRBV3-1 and TRBJ2-1; D possibly corresponds to TRBD1 (5 bases). The germline CDR1 and CDR2 sequences are LGHDT and YNNKEL (reference sequence). V was cut by 5 bases and J by 6 bases, with 17 bases left in between. CDR3 length: 15 amino acids. The CDR3 spells CASSWGFVEANEQFF. The DNA of the CDR3 is TGTGCCAGCAGCTGGGGCTTCGTCGAGGCCAATGAGCAGTTCTTC.

This clonotype has at least ten counts. The chain joins TRBV11-3 to TRBJ2-3; tentative D call: TRBD2 (6 bases). This CDR3 spans 14 amino acids. V lost 1 base and J 3 bases, leaving 8 bases between the germline ends. Looked up from germline, CDR1 is SGHNT and CDR2 is YENEEA. CDR3 in DNA: TGTGCCAGCAGCTTAGGCGGGGCAACAGATACGCAGTATTTT. This gives the protein CASSLGGATDTQYF.

The chain combines TRBV11-3 with TRBJ2-5, with 8 bases identical to TRBD2. The V and J ends lost 1 base and 6 bases, in that order; junction bases with no gene match: 10. In germline, CDR1 is SGHNT, CDR2 YENEEA. This CDR3 is 16 amino acids long. The CDR3 here is CASSLGQAGAFQTQYF. CDR3 coding DNA: TGTGCCAGCAGCTTAGGGCAAGCGGGAGCCTTCCAGACCCAGTACTTC.

The CDR3: CASSGTTGGINEKLFF. The CDR3 region has the DNA TGTGCCAGTAGTGGTACCACAGGGGGCATTAATGAAAAACTGTTTTTT. The chain combines TRBV19 with TRBJ1-4, with 9 bases matching TRBD1. Trimming at V came to 5 bases and at J to 4 bases, leaving 8 bases not matched to a gene. Germline V lookup: CDR1 LNHDA, CDR2 SQIVND (reference sequence). The CDR3 loop spans 16 amino acids.

V gene TRBV9 combines with J gene TRBJ1-3; D gene uncertain. Trimming removed 5 bases at V and 0 bases at J, with 21 bases between. This CDR3 contains 18 residues. Germline CDR1 SGDLS, CDR2 YYNGEE. The CDR3 nucleotides are TGTGCCAGCAGTCCTTCCCCCGCGGACCGTAACTCTGGAAACACCATATATTTT. Translation gives CASSPSPADRNSGNTIYF. Variable domain in full (rest from reference TRBV9 and TRBJ1-3): DSGVTQTPKHLITATGQRVTLRCSPRSGDLSVYWYQQSLDQGLQFLIQYYNGEERAKGNILERFSAQQFPDLHSELNLSSLELGDSALYFCASSPSPADRNSGNTIYFGEGSWLTVV.

V gene TRBV9 combines with J gene TRBJ2-7, with D possibly being TRBD2 (5 bases). The germline V gene has CDR1 SGDLS and CDR2 YYNGEE. V was trimmed by 1 base and J by 2 bases, leaving 13 bases between them. This CDR3 region has 15 residues. CDR3 sequence reads: CASSVSPGFTYEQYF. The DNA of the CDR3 is TGTGCCAGCAGCGTATCCCCGGGATTCACCTACGAGCAGTACTTC.

This clonotype occurred many times. The genes are TRBV2 and TRBJ1-1; D is unclear. There are 11 residues in the CDR3. Germline CDR1 SNHLY, CDR2 FYNNEI. Trimming cost V 6 bases and J 7 bases, with 9 bases left between them. CDR3: CASRYEIEAFF. CDR3 sequence (DNA): TGTGCCAGCAGATACGAAATTGAAGCTTTCTTT.

This clonotype was detected only a few times. The chain combines TRBV15 with TRBJ2-4; D gene uncertain. Germline CDR1 reads LNHNV; CDR2 reads YYDKDF (reference sequence). The CDR3 length is 13 residues. V lost 0 bases to trimming and J lost 7 bases, with 7 bases between them. CDR3 DNA: TGTGCCACCAGCAGAGATCAGAGTAACATTCAGTACTTC. Translation: CATSRDQSNIQYF.